Sequencing of this TCR beta chain was carried out in a study of cytomegalovirus exposure and HLA in healthy donors. This clone was counted once. PCR used 60 Vbeta primers and 13 Jbeta primers. Measured with immunoSEQ multiplex PCR; TCRdb has only the in-frame clones, and not every one. The sample gives some 74,000 clones, 65% to 70% of which show up once; about 20% is in the top ten. Sequencing input: PBMCs. The sequence was obtained from a man aged 40-50 years in good health and CMV-seropositive.

The CDR3: CASSYSPRREQYF. The DNA for the CDR3 is TGTGCCAGCAGTTACTCTCCCCGGCGGGAGCAGTACTTC. The chain couples TRBV6-5 to TRBJ2-5, with 7 positions matching TRBD2. CDR3 size: 13 residues. The germline V gene encodes CDR1 MNHEY and CDR2 SVGAGI. J gave up 11 bases and V 0 bases, and 6 bases lay outside the gene matches.